These 8 T cell receptor beta chains came from one sample sequenced in a study of long-term antiretroviral therapy in people with HIV. A v3.0 immunoSEQ assay was performed at survey level. TCRdb keeps only in-frame clones here, not all; method: immunoSEQ multiplex PCR. The sample shows about 28,000 clones, around 87% of them seen only once. The sample in question was unsorted PBMCs, obtained 0.5 years after starting antiretroviral therapy. These receptor sequences come from a woman younger than 35 with HIV.

The genes are TRBV27 and TRBJ2-7; D gene uncertain. This CDR3 has 16 amino acids. V gave up 0 bases and J gave up 1 base, with 13 bases separating them. CDR1 is MNHEY, CDR2 SMNVEV, per germline (reference sequence). DNA for the CDR3: TGTGCCAGCAGTTTATCCCCCTTGTTAGGGTCCTACGAGCAGTACTTC. It specifies CASSLSPLLGSYEQYF.

The chain joins TRBV19 to TRBJ2-1; 10 bases agree with TRBD2. Germline CDR1 LNHDA, CDR2 SQIVND (reference sequence). The CDR3 has 14 residues. After removal of 6 bases from V and 9 bases from J, the junction contained 8 bases not matched to a gene. The CDR3 region has the DNA TGTGCCAGTAGAGACCCTAGCGGGAGTATTGAGCAGTTCTTC. This gives the protein CASRDPSGSIEQFF.

This chain joins TRBV7-2 and TRBJ2-7, with D possibly TRBD1 on 7 matching bases. CDR3 length equals 16 residues. Germline CDR1 and CDR2: SGHTA and FQGNSA. The V end lost 3 bases, the J end lost 0 bases, and 15 bases lay between the germline ends. For the CDR3, the DNA is TGTGCCAGCAGCTTTGGGTGGGGGGACAGCTCCTACGAGCAGTACTTC. Amino acid sequence: CASSFGWGDSSYEQYF.

V and J are TRBV7-3 and TRBJ2-1; 9 nucleotides match TRBD1. The CDR3 is 16 amino acids. Looked up from germline, CDR1 is SGHTA and CDR2 is FQGTGA. The junction had 3 bases not matched to a gene; V was cut back by 0 bases and J by 3 bases. CDR3 in amino acids: CASSLTTGGLYNEQFF. CDR3 DNA sequence: TGTGCCAGCAGCTTAACCACAGGGGGCCTCTACAATGAGCAGTTCTTC.

This clone is a singleton in its sample. The rearrangement links TRBV28 to TRBJ1-2; D might be TRBD1 (6 bases). V was shortened by 5 bases and J by 4 bases, with 8 bases between the two germline ends. The CDR3 is 12 residues long. Germline V lookup: CDR1 MDHEN, CDR2 SYDVKM. The CDR3 DNA sequence: TGTGCCAGCAGTCTGGACAGCTATGGCTACACCTTC. It specifies CASSLDSYGYTF.

This chain joins TRBV28 and TRBJ1-1; 8 positions agree with TRBD1. The germline CDR1 and CDR2 sequences are MDHEN and SYDVKM. The CDR3 is 19 amino acids. V trimming: 8 bases; J trimming: 2 bases; junction bases outside the gene matches: 22. The CDR3 spells CASCPKDRALESRNTEAFF. The DNA of the CDR3 is TGTGCCAGCTGCCCTAAGGACAGGGCCCTGGAGAGCCGTAACACTGAAGCTTTCTTT.

This clone appeared a single time. This chain uses TRBV7-9 with TRBJ2-5, with 9 nucleotides matching TRBD2. After removal of 4 bases from V and 5 bases from J, the junction contained 5 bases not matched to a gene. The CDR3 spans 14 residues. The germline gives CDR1 SEHNR, CDR2 FQNEAQ (reference sequence). CDR3 sequence: CASSYSGSVETQYF. CDR3 sequence (DNA): TGTGCCAGCAGCTATAGCGGGAGCGTGGAGACCCAGTACTTC.

The V gene is TRBV19, the J gene TRBJ2-7, with D perhaps matching TRBD2 (6 bases). The CDR3 length is 13 residues. In germline, CDR1 is LNHDA, CDR2 SQIVND (reference sequence). V was clipped by 3 bases and J by 4 bases, with 10 bases between them. The DNA of the CDR3 is TGTGCCAGTAGTATTGTCGGGGGATACGAGCAGTACTTC. This translates into CASSIVGGYEQYF.